Detailed here is one TCR beta chain. This record comes from a study of T cells after yellow fever vaccination. In making TCR cDNA, 5'RACE template switching added a universal primer site and UMIs to it. TCRdb re-analysed the 5' RACE reads in MiXCR, keeping a single row per CDR3 protein. Of around 400,000 distinct CDR3 sequences listed, around 10% are singletons. The input for sequencing was PBMCs, taken on the day of the first yellow fever vaccination. This TCR was recovered from a man aged 18-30 years who received the YFV17D yellow fever vaccine.

CDR3 in amino acids: CASSLQTLGSGANVLTF. CDR3 bases: TGTGCCAGCAGCTTACAAACCTTAGGATCTGGGGCCAACGTCCTGACTTTC. The chain employs TRBV7-2 and TRBJ2-6, with unresolved D. The V end lost 2 bases, the J end lost 1 base, and 12 bases lay between the germline ends. CDR3 length: 17 amino acids. Germline-derived CDR1 and CDR2 are SGHTA and FQGNSA.